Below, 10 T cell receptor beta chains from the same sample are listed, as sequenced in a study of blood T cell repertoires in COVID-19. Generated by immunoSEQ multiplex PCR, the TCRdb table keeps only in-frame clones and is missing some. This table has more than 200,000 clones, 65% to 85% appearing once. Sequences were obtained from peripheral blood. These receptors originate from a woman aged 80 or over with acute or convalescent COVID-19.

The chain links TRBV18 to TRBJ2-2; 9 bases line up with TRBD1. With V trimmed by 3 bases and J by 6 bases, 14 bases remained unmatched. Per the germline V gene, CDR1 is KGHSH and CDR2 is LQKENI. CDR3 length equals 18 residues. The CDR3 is CASSPTVGGTGIPGELFF. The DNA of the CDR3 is TGTGCCAGCTCACCGACCGTTGGCGGGACAGGGATCCCCGGGGAGCTGTTTTTT.

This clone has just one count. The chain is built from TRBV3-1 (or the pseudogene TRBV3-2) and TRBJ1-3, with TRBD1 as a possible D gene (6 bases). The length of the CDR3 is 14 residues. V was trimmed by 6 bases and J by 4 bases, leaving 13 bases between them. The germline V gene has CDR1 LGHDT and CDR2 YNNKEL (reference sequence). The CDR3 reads CASRLTGWGNTIYF. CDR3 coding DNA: TGTGCCAGCAGGCTGACAGGTTGGGGAAACACCATATATTTT.

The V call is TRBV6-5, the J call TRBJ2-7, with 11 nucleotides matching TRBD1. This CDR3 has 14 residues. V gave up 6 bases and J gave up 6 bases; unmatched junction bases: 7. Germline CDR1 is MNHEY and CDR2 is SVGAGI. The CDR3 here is CASRAQGQGVEQYF. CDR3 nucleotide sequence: TGTGCCAGCAGGGCACAGGGACAGGGGGTCGAGCAGTACTTC.

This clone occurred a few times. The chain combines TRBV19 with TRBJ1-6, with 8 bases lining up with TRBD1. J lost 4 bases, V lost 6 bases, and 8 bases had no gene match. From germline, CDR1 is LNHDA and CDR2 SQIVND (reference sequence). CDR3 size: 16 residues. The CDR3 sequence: CASRETGTGYNSPLHF. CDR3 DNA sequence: TGTGCCAGTAGAGAGACCGGGACAGGTTATAATTCACCCCTCCACTTT.

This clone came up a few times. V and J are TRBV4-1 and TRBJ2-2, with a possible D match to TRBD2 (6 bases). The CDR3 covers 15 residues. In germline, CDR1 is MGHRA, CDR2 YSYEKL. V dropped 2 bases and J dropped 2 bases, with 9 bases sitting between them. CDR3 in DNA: TGCGCCAGCAGCCAAACTAGCAGAAACACCGGGGAGCTGTTTTTT. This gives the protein CASSQTSRNTGELFF.

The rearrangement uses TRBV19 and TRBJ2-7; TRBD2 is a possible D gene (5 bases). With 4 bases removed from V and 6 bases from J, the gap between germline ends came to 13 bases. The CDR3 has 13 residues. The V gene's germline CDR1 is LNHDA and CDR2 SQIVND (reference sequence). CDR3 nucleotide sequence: TGTGCCAGTAGTACCGTAATAGGAGGCGAGCAGTACTTC. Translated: CASSTVIGGEQYF.

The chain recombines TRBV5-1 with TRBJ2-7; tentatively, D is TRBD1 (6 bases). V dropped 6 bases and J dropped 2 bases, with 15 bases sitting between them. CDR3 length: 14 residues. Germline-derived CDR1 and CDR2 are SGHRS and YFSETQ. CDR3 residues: CASTRSGEPYEQYF. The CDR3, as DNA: TGCGCCAGCACTCGTTCAGGGGAACCCTACGAGCAGTACTTC. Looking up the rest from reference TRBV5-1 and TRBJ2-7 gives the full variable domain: KAGVTQTPRYLIKTRGQQVTLSCSPISGHRSVSWYQQTPGQGLQFLFEYFSETQRNKGNFPGRFSGRQFSNSRSEMNVSTLELGDSALYLCASTRSGEPYEQYFGPGTRLTVT.

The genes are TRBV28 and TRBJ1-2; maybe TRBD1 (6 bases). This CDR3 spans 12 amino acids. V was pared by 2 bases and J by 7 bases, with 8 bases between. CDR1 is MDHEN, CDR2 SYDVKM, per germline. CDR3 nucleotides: TGTGCCAGCAGTTTAATGGGGGCTGGCTACACCTTC. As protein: CASSLMGAGYTF.

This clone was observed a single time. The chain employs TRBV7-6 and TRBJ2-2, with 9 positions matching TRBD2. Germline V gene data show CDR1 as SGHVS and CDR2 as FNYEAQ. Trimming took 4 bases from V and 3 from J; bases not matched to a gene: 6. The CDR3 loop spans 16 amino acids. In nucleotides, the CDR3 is TGTGCCAGCAGCTCGGCGGGGGGGCCTTACACCGGGGAGCTGTTTTTT. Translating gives CASSSAGGPYTGELFF.

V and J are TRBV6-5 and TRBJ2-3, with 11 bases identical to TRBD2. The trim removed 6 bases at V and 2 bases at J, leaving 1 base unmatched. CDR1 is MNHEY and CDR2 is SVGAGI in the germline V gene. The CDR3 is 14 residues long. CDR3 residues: CASRTSGTTDTQYF. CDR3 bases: TGTGCCAGCAGGACTAGCGGGACCACAGATACGCAGTATTTT.